The rows below give T cell receptor beta chains drawn from one sample of a study of Tregs in tolerant kidney transplant recipients. This table comes from immunoSEQ multiplex PCR, and its TCRdb copy is limited to in-frame clones, with some not included. The data show some 100,000 clones, roughly nine tenths seen once. The sample was CD4+ T cells from blood. Receptors were obtained from a human donor in good health. Both conserved end residues are part of each CDR3. Fields, in order: D gene, J gene, V gene, clone size, CDR3 protein, CDR3 DNA. D genes are given only for firm matches. Not all rows give a size; the values are once, few, many and, for expanded clones, a class.

D: -
J: TRBJ1-1
V: TRBV2
size: few
CDR3: CASSEEANTEAFF
DNA: TGTGCCAGCAGTGAAGAGGCAAACACTGAAGCTTTCTTT

D: -
J: TRBJ1-5
V: TRBV6-5
size: -
CDR3: CASSRQYNQPQHF
DNA: TGTGCCAGCAGCCGACAGTACAATCAGCCCCAGCATTTT

D: -
J: TRBJ1-2
V: TRBV7-2
size: few
CDR3: CASSFTQGRGYTF
DNA: TGTGCCAGCAGCTTTACTCAGGGCCGCGGCTACACCTTC

D: TRBD2
J: TRBJ2-6
V: TRBV2
size: -
CDR3: CASIYLGGATGANVLTF
DNA: TGTGCCAGCATTTACCTCGGGGGGGCTACTGGGGCCAACGTCCTGACTTTC

D: -
J: TRBJ1-2
V: TRBV4-2
size: -
CDR3: CASSQVGQGYGYTF
DNA: TGTGCCAGCAGCCAAGTGGGCCAGGGGTACGGCTACACCTTC

D: -
J: TRBJ1-2
V: TRBV2
size: -
CDR3: CASSSGGGYGYTF
DNA: TGTGCCAGCAGCTCCGGGGGGGGCTATGGCTACACCTTC

D: -
J: TRBJ2-7
V: TRBV15
size: -
CDR3: CATSRDRGEQYF
DNA: TGTGCCACCAGCAGAGATAGGGGCGAGCAGTACTTC

D: -
J: TRBJ2-7
V: TRBV10-3
size: -
CDR3: CAISESYRQDQSYEQYF
DNA: TGTGCCATCAGTGAGTCGTATAGACAGGACCAGTCCTACGAGCAGTACTTC

D: TRBD1
J: TRBJ1-4
V: TRBV2
size: -
CDR3: CAGRGLQAAANEKLFF
DNA: TGTGCCGGCAGGGGGCTTCAAGCGGCGGCTAATGAAAAACTGTTTTTT

D: -
J: TRBJ1-5
V: TRBV6-5
size: -
CDR3: CASSKTGVSNQPQHF
DNA: TGTGCCAGCAGTAAGACGGGGGTTAGCAATCAGCCCCAGCATTTT

D: -
J: TRBJ1-6
V: TRBV30
size: -
CDR3: CAWSPSRSSYNSPLHF
DNA: TGTGCCTGGAGTCCGTCCCGTAGCTCCTATAATTCACCCCTCCACTTT

D: -
J: TRBJ2-7
V: TRBV6-5
size: -
CDR3: CASSSTPGPYEQYF
DNA: TGTGCCAGCAGTTCGACGCCCGGTCCCTACGAGCAGTACTTC

D: TRBD1
J: TRBJ2-2
V: TRBV2
size: -
CDR3: CASSGQGLGTGELFF
DNA: TGTGCCAGCAGTGGACAGGGCTTAGGGACCGGGGAGCTGTTTTTT

D: TRBD2
J: TRBJ2-3
V: TRBV19
size: -
CDR3: CASSLGLAGASTDTQYF
DNA: TGTGCCAGTAGTCTTGGACTAGCGGGAGCCTCCACAGATACGCAGTATTTT

D: -
J: TRBJ2-1
V: TRBV11-1
size: -
CDR3: CASSLEAAGGRNEQFF
DNA: TGTGCCAGCAGCTTAGAGGCGGCAGGGGGGAGGAATGAGCAGTTCTTC

D: -
J: TRBJ2-1
V: TRBV10-1
size: -
CDR3: CASSRTRGEQLGEQFF
DNA: TGCGCCAGCAGCCGGACTAGGGGGGAACAGTTAGGTGAGCAGTTCTTC

D: TRBD1
J: TRBJ2-7
V: TRBV18
size: -
CDR3: CASSPGTGEEQYF
DNA: TGTGCCAGCTCACCGGGGACAGGTGAAGAGCAGTACTTC

D: -
J: TRBJ2-2
V: TRBV6-5
size: -
CDR3: CASTLGYTGELFF
DNA: TGTGCCAGCACTCTCGGATACACCGGGGAGCTGTTTTTT

D: -
J: TRBJ2-3
V: TRBV18
size: -
CDR3: CATTRLSAETDTQYF
DNA: TGTGCCACTACGCGATTATCCGCGGAGACAGATACGCAGTATTTT

D: TRBD1
J: TRBJ2-1
V: TRBV5-1
size: -
CDR3: CASTATGGKFRWANEQFF
DNA: TGCGCCAGCACCGCGACAGGGGGAAAATTCCGGTGGGCCAATGAGCAGTTCTTC

D: -
J: TRBJ1-1
V: TRBV7-2
size: once
CDR3: CASSLMVHSEAFF
DNA: TGTGCCAGCAGCTTAATGGTTCACTCTGAAGCTTTCTTT

D: TRBD1
J: TRBJ1-1
V: TRBV6-5
size: -
CDR3: CASSYRAGGRDTEAFF
DNA: TGTGCCAGCAGTTACAGGGCAGGGGGCAGGGACACTGAAGCTTTCTTT

D: -
J: TRBJ2-2
V: TRBV18
size: -
CDR3: CASSPPGHTGELFF
DNA: TGTGCCAGCTCGCCGCCCGGACACACCGGGGAGCTGTTTTTT

D: TRBD2
J: TRBJ2-7
V: TRBV9
size: -
CDR3: CASSVEPTASGRWGMGSYEQYF
DNA: TGTGCCAGCAGCGTAGAGCCTACTGCTAGCGGGAGATGGGGCATGGGCTCCTACGAGCAGTACTTC

D: -
J: TRBJ2-1
V: TRBV6-5
size: -
CDR3: CASSYISRGRVGEQFF
DNA: TGTGCCAGCAGTTATATAAGCAGGGGGAGGGTCGGTGAGCAGTTCTTC